The 10 T cell receptor beta chains in this list originate from one sample, sequenced in a study of CD8 T cells in Susac syndrome (dated 2019 in TCRdb). The protocol used for the library was the immunoSEQ multiplex PCR assay. RNA was extracted using the RNeasy kit, and about 0.5 to 1 microgram was reverse transcribed with random hexamers. TCRdb reran the public reads through fastp at Q25 and MiXCR, keeping productive beta chains. Rows with a matching CDR3 protein are joined into one entry that keeps the most common DNA and genes. This sample lists some 250,000 distinct CDR3 sequences; 90% to 97% were detected once. Of the sample, about 0.095% is held by the ten largest clones. Sequencing was performed on CD4+ T cells from PBMCs. These receptors all stem from a human donor with Susac syndrome.

This chain joins TRBV11-2 and TRBJ1-1; the D gene is possibly TRBD1 (5 bases). The CDR3 is 13 amino acids. Germline CDR1 is SGHAT and CDR2 is FQNNGV. Trimming cost V 4 bases and J 6 bases, with 12 bases left between them. CDR3 DNA sequence: TGTGCCAGCAGCTCCTTAACCAGGGCTGAAGCTTTCTTT. Translated, it gives CASSSLTRAEAFF.

V gene TRBV9 combines with J gene TRBJ2-6; D remains unclear. V dropped 2 bases and J dropped 0 bases, with 6 bases sitting between them. Per germline, CDR1 SGDLS and CDR2 YYNGEE. This CDR3 spans 15 amino acids. The CDR3 region is CASSVSGSGANVLTF. CDR3 DNA: TGTGCCAGCAGCGTTTCGGGCTCTGGGGCCAACGTCCTGACTTTC.

The genes are TRBV19 and TRBJ1-2; a possible D gene is TRBD1 (5 bases). This CDR3 comprises 13 residues. Trimming left V 3 bases short and J 6 bases short, with 11 bases between. CDR1 and CDR2 (germline): LNHDA, SQIVND (reference sequence). CDR3 amino acids: CASSMQGLNGYTF. CDR3 nucleotide sequence: TGTGCCAGTAGTATGCAGGGATTGAATGGCTACACCTTC.

This chain uses TRBV29-1 with TRBJ2-3; 10 nucleotides agree with TRBD2. CDR1 and CDR2 (germline): SQVTM, ANQGSEA. This CDR3 comprises 14 residues. V shed 0 bases, J shed 3 bases, and the junction held 0 bases outside the gene matches. This CDR3 is CSVEETSGTDTQYF. The CDR3 DNA sequence: TGCAGCGTTGAAGAGACTAGCGGGACAGATACGCAGTATTTT.

The chain uses TRBV9 and TRBJ1-1; D gene uncertain. CDR3 length equals 14 residues. CDR1 SGDLS and CDR2 YYNGEE come from the germline V gene. Trimming stripped 0 bases from V and 6 bases from J, with 12 bases between. CDR3 coding DNA: TGTGCCAGCAGCGTAGCGCCCCAGAGGGCTGAAGCTTTCTTT. Translated: CASSVAPQRAEAFF.

The chain couples TRBV12-3 or TRBV12-4 to TRBJ2-2; D is ambiguous. Deletions cut 2 bases from V and 5 bases from J, with 9 bases between. This CDR3 region has 14 residues. The CDR3 DNA is TGTGCCAGCAGTTTACTTAAGTTGACCGGGGAGCTGTTTTTT. The encoded protein is CASSLLKLTGELFF.

The chain recombines TRBV9 with TRBJ1-1; 9 bases align to TRBD1. J gave up 3 bases and V 3 bases, and 3 bases lay outside the gene matches. Germline CDR1 is SGDLS and CDR2 is YYNGEE. This CDR3 is 14 amino acids long. This CDR3 reads CASSGGQGYTEAFF. The CDR3 DNA follows: TGTGCCAGCAGCGGCGGACAGGGGTACACTGAAGCTTTCTTT.

The chain combines TRBV28 with TRBJ1-2, with TRBD1 identical over 7 bases. Germline V lookup: CDR1 MDHEN, CDR2 SYDVKM. V trimming: 4 bases; J trimming: 5 bases; junction bases outside the gene matches: 10. CDR3 length: 15 amino acids. The CDR3 region is CASSSHGTEMYGYTF. CDR3 coding DNA: TGTGCCAGCAGTTCCCACGGGACAGAAATGTATGGCTACACCTTC.

This chain joins TRBV25-1 and TRBJ2-7, with TRBD1 as a possible D gene (6 bases). This CDR3 region has 15 residues. Germline CDR1 and CDR2: MGHDK and SYGVNS. Trimming left V 5 bases short and J 3 bases short, with 17 bases between. The CDR3 bases are TGTGCCAGCAGTCCCCTGACAGGCCAGATCTACGAGCAGTACTTC. Translating it yields CASSPLTGQIYEQYF.

The chain carries TRBV29-1 and TRBJ1-1; tentatively, D is TRBD1 (5 bases). V was cut by 6 bases and J by 0 bases, with 11 bases left in between. There are 13 residues in the CDR3. Germline V CDR1 and CDR2: SQVTM, ANQGSEA. CDR3 region: CSVGTDMNTEAFF. CDR3 coding DNA: TGCAGCGTAGGGACGGACATGAACACTGAAGCTTTCTTT. The variable domain in full, with the rest retrieved from reference TRBV29-1 and TRBJ1-1, is SAVISQKPSRDICQRGTSLTIQCQVDSQVTMMFWYRQQPGQSLTLIATANQGSEATYESGFVIDKFPISRPNLTFSTLTVSNMSPEDSSIYLCSVGTDMNTEAFFGQGTRLTVV.